This TCR beta chain comes out of a study of radiation and T cells in renal cell carcinoma. The overall study: Nephrectomy followed 15 Gy stereotactic body radiation by 4 weeks. Points from the study as a whole: In blood, top tumor clones expanded by 2 weeks, shrinking by 4.

As concerns this clone: The target antigen is unknown.

Using immunoSEQ multiplex PCR, the repertoire was profiled, and TCRdb retains in-frame clones only, with some absent. The sample contains about 58,000 clones, roughly four fifths of which appear only once. Time point: blood 2 weeks post-SBRT. The sample's treatment: 15 Gy SBRT to primary tumor, nephrectomy 4 weeks later. This renal cell carcinoma was of the clear cell type. Losses at the gene ends were 10 bases for V and 4 bases for J; bases not matched to a gene: 10. The CDR3 contains 16 residues. In germline, CDR1 is ENHRY, CDR2 SYGVKD. The rearrangement joins TRBV10-3 to TRBJ2-3; 14 bases map to TRBD2. The starting material was blood, obtained from a patient whose treatment included radiotherapy and nephrectomy. This TCR was sampled from a man between 60 and 75 years old with renal cell carcinoma. CDR3 residues: CATGLAGGGGADTQYF. In nucleotides, the CDR3 is TGTGCCACTGGACTAGCGGGAGGAGGAGGAGCAGATACGCAGTATTTT.